This entry features one T cell receptor beta chain sequence. The antigen it binds to is not known. No base qualities exist here, and no much larger clone lies one base off it. The library was generated by PCR. Sequencing instrument: Illumina HiSeq 2500. Molecular barcoding was employed in the preparation of TCR libraries, with unique molecular identifiers being used to normalize TCRbeta repertoire quantification. The public reads were run again by TCRdb, first through fastp at Q25 and then through MiXCR, and only productive beta chains were kept. CDR3 protein duplicates are merged, each entry listing the most common genes and DNA. This sample is represented by fewer than 550,000 distinct CDR3 sequences; 9.5% to 12% of them were singletons. 12% to 15% of the sample goes to the ten largest clones. This record belongs to a study of T-cell reconstitution after alpha-beta-depleted transplantation in children (dated by TCRdb to the mid-2010s). Looking at the study overall: The study quantitatively tracked T-cell immune reconstitution after TCRalphabeta/CD19-depleted allogeneic hematopoietic cell transplantation in children using TCR repertoire profiling. General findings and caveats noted by the study authors: Over the following months the frequencies of hyperexpanded clones went down, and after one year T-cell counts and TCRbeta diversity were mostly credited to newly produced T cells. Apparently early alphabetaT-cell count recovery about two months after transplant reportedly relied on only several hundred rapidly expanded clones derived from non-depleted graft cells. In some patients, the high TCRbeta diversity seen at day 60 was put down to recipient T cells and intrathymic progenitors that had survived conditioning.

V is pared back by 2 bases and J by 0 bases, with 8 bases lying between the germline termini. The CDR3 measures 15 amino acids from cysteine to phenylalanine. The kept DNA is CDR3 alone, 45 bases in frame from the first base. Reading the germline V gene gives CDR1 ENHRY and CDR2 SYGVKD. Read against the paper, the sample's treatment or condition label means: allogeneic hematopoietic cell transplantation with graft depleted of TCRalphabeta T cells and CD19 B cells. Transplant recipients were children who received TCRalphabeta/CD19-depleted allogeneic hematopoietic cell grafts. Sequencing was performed on PBMCs, mostly from graft donor cells, taken 180 days after TCRalphabeta/CD19-depleted stem cell transplant. The clonotype comes from a female patient aged 2-9 years who had a stem cell transplant for aplastic anemia, so the T cells may come from the graft donor. The V gene is TRBV10-3 and the J gene is TRBJ1-5; the D gene identity is not certain. The nucleotide sequence is given as TGTGCCATCAGTGAGATACAGAATAGCAATCAGCCCCAGCATTTT. Translated, this gives CAISEIQNSNQPQHF.